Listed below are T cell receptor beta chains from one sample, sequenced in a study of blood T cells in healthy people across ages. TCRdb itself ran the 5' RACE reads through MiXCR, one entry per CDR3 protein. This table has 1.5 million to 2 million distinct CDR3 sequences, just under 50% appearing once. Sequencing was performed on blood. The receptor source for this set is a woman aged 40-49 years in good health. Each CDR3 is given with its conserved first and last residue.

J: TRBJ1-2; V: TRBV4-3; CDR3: CASSQEPSGTANYGYTF
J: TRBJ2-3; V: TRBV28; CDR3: CASSSTAGSDTQYF
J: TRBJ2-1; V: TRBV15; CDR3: CATSRELAGASYNEQFF
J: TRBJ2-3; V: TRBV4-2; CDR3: CASSQEVDTQYF
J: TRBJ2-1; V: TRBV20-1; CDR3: CSARRDRGLFEQFF
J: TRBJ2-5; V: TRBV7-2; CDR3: CASSYRTSYF
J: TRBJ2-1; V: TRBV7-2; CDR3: CASSLELAGGTYNEQFF
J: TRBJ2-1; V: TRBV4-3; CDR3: CASSPSGTSYYNEQFF
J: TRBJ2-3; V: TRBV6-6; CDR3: CASSYSKAAPSTDTQYF
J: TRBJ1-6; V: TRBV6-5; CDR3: CASSYSIPGQASLHF
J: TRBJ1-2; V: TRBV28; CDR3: CASSFRRGLRGYTF
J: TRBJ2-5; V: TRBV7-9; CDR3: CASSTWGGAERETQYF
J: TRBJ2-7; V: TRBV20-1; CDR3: CSVTIGVLAREQYF
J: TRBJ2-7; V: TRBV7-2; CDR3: CASSPDRAPYEQYF
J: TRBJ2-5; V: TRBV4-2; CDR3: CASSQVGGGGPDEQYF
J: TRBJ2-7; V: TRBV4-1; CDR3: CASSQPMQGYEQYF
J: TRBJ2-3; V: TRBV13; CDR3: CASSLGLQSTDTQYF
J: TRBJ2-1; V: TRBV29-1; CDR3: CSVEGHRSEGTGLYNEQFF
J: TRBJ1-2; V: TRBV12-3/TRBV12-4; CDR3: CASKKEGLGGYTF
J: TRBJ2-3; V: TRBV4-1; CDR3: CASSPLGAGGQLDTQYF
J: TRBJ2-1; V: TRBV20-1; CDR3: CSLVSYNEQFF
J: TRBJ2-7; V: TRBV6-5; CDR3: CASSSLPGQVEQYF
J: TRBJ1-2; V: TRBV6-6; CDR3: CASSYEMETYGYTF
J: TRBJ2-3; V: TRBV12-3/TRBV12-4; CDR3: CASFGRVLTTDTQYF
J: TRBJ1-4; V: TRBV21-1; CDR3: CASSKDRGRGLATNEKLFF
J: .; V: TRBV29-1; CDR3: CSVVLRPGSSYNEQYF
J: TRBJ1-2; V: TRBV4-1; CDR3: CASSQETTAGGGYTF
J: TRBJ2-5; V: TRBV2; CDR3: CASSERGTSGGGETQYF
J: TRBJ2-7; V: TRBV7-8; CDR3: CASSSLLLGAGESQYF
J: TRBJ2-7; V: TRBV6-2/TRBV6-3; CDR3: CASSYTRGRAYEQYF
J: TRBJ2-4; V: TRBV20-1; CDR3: CSASQAGGSIQYF
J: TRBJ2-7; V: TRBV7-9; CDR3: CASSLVTGTGGRYEQYF
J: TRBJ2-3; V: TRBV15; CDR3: CATSRDPTRSTQYF
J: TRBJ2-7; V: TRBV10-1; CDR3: CASSPGLAGVTYEQYF
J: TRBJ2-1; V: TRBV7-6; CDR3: CASSSRDGTGRFEQFF
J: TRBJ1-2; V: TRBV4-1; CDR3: CASSQEPSGLPYGYTF
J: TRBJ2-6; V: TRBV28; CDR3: CASSPTGVGANVLTF
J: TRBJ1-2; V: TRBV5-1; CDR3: CASTTTAGTAYGYTF
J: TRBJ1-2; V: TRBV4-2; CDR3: CASSQEPRVDGYTF
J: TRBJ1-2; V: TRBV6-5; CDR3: CASSSPAGTAYGYTF
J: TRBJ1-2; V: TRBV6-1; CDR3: CASNLLQGAKGYTF
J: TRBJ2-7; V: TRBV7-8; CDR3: CASSLELAGSTYEQYF
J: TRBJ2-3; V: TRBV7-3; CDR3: CASSLLPRNTDTQYF